This T cell receptor (beta chain) was profiled in a study of cytomegalovirus exposure and HLA in healthy donors. Nominal health characterized the donors when sampled, though unrecorded immune exposures were likely. Study-wide points: The authors enumerated around 150 TCR beta chains as linked to cytomegalovirus.

As regards this clone: Antigen specificity is unknown.

Researchers ran the PCR with 60 Vbeta and 13 Jbeta primers. Profiling relied on immunoSEQ multiplex PCR, and the TCRdb table lists in-frame clones only, not all of them. The data contain approximately 200,000 clones, roughly 78% of them singletons. Germline CDR1 and CDR2: SNHLY and FYNNEI. V lost 2 bases to trimming and J lost 3 bases, with 7 bases between them. This CDR3 contains 13 residues. The V and J genes are TRBV2 and TRBJ1-2; perhaps TRBD1 as D (5 bases). This clonotype originated in a young woman in good health and CMV-seropositive. Sequenced: PBMCs. This CDR3 reads CASSELRDYGYTF. In DNA form, the CDR3 reads TGTGCCAGCAGTGAACTCAGGGACTATGGCTACACCTTC.